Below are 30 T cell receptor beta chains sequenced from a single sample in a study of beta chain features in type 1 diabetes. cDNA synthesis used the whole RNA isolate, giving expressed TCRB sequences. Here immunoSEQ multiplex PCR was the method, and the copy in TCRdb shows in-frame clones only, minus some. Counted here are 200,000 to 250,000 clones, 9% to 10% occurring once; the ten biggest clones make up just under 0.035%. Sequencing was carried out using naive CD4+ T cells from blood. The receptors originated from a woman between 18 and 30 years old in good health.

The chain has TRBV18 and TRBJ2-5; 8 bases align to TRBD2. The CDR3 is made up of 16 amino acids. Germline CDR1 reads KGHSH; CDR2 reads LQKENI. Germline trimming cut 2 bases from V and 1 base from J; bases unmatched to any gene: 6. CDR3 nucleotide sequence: TGTGCCAGCTCACCATCCAGCGGGGGCCCCCAAGAGACCCAGTACTTC. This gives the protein CASSPSSGGPQETQYF.

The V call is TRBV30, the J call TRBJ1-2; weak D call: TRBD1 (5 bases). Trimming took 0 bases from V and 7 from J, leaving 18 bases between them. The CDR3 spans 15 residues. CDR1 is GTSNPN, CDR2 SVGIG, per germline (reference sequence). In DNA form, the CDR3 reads TGTGCCTGGAGTGTAATGGGACTTGCATCTCGTGGCTACACCTTC. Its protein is CAWSVMGLASRGYTF.

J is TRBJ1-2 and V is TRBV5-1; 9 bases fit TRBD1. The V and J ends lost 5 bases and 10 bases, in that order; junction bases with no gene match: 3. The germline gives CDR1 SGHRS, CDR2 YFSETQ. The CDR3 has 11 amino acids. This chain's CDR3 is CASRDRGDYTF. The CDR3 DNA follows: TGCGCCAGCAGGGACAGGGGTGACTACACCTTC.

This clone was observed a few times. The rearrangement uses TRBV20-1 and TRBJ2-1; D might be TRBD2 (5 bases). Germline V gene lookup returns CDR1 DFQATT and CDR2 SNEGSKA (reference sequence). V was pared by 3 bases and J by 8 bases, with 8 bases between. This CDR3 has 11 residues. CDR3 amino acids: CSARRVYEQFF. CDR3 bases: TGCAGTGCTAGGAGGGTTTATGAGCAGTTCTTC.

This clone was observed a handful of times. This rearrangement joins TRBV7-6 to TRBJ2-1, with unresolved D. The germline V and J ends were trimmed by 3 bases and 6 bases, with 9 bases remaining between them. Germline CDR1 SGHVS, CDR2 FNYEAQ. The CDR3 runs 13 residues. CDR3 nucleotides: TGTGCCAGCAGCTTCTCGTCGGGCAATGAGCAGTTCTTC. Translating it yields CASSFSSGNEQFF. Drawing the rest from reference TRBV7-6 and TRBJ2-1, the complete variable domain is GAGVSQSPRYKVTKRGQDVALRCDPISGHVSLYWYRQALGQGPEFLTYFNYEAQQDKSGLPNDRFSAERPEGSISTLTIQRTEQRDSAMYRCASSFSSGNEQFFGPGTRLTVL.

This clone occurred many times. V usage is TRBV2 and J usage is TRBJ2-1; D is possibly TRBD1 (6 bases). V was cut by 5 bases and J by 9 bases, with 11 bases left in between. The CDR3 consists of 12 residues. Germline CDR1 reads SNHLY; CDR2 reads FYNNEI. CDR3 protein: CASSSDSGEQFF. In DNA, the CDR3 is TGTGCCAGCAGTTCGGACAGCGGTGAGCAGTTCTTC.

The CDR3 is CATSRDQGQMNTEAFF. CDR3 coding DNA: TGTGCCACCAGCAGAGATCAGGGACAGATGAACACTGAAGCTTTCTTT. The gene calls are TRBV15 and TRBJ1-1; 7 bases map to TRBD1. With V trimmed by 0 bases and J by 0 bases, 4 bases remained unmatched. This CDR3 region has 16 residues. Germline-derived CDR1 and CDR2 are LNHNV and YYDKDF (reference sequence).

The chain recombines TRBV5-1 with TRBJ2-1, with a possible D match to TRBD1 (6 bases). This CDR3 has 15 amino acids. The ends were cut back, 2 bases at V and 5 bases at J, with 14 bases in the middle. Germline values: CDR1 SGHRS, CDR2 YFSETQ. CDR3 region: CASSLAGATDNEQFF. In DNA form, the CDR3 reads TGCGCCAGCAGCTTAGCAGGGGCGACCGACAATGAGCAGTTCTTC.

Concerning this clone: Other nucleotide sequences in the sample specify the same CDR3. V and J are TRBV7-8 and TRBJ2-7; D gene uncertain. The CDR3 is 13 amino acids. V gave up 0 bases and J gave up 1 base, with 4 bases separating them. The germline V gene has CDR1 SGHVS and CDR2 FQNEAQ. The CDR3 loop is CASSLARSYEQYF. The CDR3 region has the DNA TGTGCCAGCAGCTTAGCTAGATCCTACGAGCAGTACTTC.

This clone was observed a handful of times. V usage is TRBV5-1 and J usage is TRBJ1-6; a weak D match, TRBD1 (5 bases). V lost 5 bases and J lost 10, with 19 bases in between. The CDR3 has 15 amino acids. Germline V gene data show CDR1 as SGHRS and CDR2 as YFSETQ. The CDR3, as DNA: TGCGCCAGCAGTAGGACGGGCGGTGGGGCCTCACCCCTCCACTTT. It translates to CASSRTGGGASPLHF.

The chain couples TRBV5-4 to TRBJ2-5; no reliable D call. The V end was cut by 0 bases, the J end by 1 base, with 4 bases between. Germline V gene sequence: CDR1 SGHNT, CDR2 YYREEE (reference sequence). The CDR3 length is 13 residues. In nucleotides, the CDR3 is TGTGCCAGCAGCTTGGCCCTCCAAGAGACCCAGTACTTC. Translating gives CASSLALQETQYF. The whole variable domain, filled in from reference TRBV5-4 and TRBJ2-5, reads ETGVTQSPTHLIKTRGQQVTLRCSSQSGHNTVSWYQQALGQGPQFIFQYYREEENGRGNFPPRFSGLQFPNYSSELNVNALELDDSALYLCASSLALQETQYFGPGTRLLVL.

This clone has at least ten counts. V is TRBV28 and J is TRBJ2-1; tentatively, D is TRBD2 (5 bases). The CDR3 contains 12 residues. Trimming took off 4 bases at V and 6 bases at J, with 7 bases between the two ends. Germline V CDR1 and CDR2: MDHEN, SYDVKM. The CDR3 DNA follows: TGTGCCAGCAGTTCCGGGGTCAATGAGCAGTTCTTC. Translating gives CASSSGVNEQFF.

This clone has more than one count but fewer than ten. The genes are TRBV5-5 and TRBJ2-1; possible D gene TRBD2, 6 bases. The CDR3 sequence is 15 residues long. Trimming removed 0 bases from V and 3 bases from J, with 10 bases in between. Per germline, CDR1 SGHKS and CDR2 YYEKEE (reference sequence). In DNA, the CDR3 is TGTGCCAGCAGCTTGGCTCCGCGGGACTACAATGAGCAGTTCTTC. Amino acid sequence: CASSLAPRDYNEQFF.

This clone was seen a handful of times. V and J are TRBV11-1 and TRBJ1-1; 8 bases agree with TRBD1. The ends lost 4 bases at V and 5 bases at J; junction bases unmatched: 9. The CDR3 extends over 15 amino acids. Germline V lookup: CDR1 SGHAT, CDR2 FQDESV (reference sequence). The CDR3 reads CASSYSRGRGTEAFF. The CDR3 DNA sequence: TGTGCCAGCAGCTACTCCAGGGGGCGCGGAACTGAAGCTTTCTTT.

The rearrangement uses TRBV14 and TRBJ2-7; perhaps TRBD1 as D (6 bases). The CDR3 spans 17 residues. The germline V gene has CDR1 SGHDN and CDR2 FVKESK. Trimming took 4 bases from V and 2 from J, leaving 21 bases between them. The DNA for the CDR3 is TGTGCCAGCAGCCGGACCAGAACCGGGACACAAACCTACGAGCAGTACTTC. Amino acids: CASSRTRTGTQTYEQYF.

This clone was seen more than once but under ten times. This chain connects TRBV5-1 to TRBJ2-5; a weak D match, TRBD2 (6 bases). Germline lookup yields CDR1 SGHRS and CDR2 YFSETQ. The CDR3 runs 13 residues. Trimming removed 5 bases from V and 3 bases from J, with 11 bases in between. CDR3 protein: CASRLAGKETQYF. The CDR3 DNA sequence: TGCGCCAGCAGGCTGGCGGGAAAAGAGACCCAGTACTTC.

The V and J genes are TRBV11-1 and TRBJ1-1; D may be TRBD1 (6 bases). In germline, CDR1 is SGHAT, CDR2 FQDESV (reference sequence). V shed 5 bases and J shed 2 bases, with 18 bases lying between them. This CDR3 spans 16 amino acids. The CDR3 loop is CASSPHMGQANTEAFF. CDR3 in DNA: TGTGCCAGCAGCCCCCATATGGGACAAGCTAACACTGAAGCTTTCTTT.

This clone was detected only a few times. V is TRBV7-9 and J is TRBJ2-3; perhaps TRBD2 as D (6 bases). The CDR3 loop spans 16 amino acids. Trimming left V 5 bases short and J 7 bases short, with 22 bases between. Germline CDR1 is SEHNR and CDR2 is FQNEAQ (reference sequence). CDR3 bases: TGTGCCAGCAGCCACGTTGGAGGGGATGAGAGGAATACGCAGTATTTT. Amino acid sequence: CASSHVGGDERNTQYF. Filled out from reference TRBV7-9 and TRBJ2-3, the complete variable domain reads DTGVSQNPRHKITKRGQNVTFRCDPISEHNRLYWYRQTLGQGPEFLTYFQNEAQLEKSRLLSDRFSAERPKGSFSTLEIQRTEQGDSAMYLCASSHVGGDERNTQYFGPGTRLTVL.

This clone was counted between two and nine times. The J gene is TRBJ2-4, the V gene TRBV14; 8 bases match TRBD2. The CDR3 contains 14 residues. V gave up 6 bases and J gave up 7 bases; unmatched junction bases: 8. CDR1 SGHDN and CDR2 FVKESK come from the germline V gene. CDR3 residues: CASRPGGAPNIQYF. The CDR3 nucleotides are TGTGCCAGCAGGCCCGGGGGGGCGCCCAACATTCAGTACTTC.

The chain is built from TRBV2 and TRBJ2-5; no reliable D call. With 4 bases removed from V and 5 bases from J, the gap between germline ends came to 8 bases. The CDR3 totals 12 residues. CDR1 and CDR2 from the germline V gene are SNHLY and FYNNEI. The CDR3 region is CASSVYEETQYF. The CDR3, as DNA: TGTGCCAGCAGTGTATATGAGGAGACCCAGTACTTC.

This CDR3 is CASGPGFQPQHF. The CDR3 DNA sequence: TGTGCCAGCGGGCCGGGGTTCCAGCCCCAGCATTTT. The chain employs TRBV6-5 and TRBJ1-5, with D unclear. The germline CDR1 and CDR2 sequences are MNHEY and SVGAGI. The V and J ends lost 8 bases and 7 bases respectively, with 12 bases between them. The CDR3 is made up of 12 amino acids.

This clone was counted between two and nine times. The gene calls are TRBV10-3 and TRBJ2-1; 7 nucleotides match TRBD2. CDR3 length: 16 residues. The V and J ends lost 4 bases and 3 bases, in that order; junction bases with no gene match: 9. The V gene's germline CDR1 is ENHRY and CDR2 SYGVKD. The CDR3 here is CAISVWLPSGYNEQFF. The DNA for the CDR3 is TGTGCCATCAGTGTCTGGCTGCCTAGCGGCTACAATGAGCAGTTCTTC.

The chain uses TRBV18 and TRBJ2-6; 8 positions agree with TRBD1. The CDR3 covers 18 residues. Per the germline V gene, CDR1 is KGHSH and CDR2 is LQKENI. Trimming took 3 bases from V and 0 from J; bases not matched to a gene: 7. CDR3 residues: CASSPLGQGVSGANVLTF. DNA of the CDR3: TGTGCCAGCTCACCGCTTGGACAGGGTGTCTCTGGGGCCAACGTCCTGACTTTC.

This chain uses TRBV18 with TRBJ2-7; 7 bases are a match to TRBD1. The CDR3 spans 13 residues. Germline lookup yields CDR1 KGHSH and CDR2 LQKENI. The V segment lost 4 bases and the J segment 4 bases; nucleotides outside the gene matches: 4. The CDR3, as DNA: TGTGCCAGCTCACGCAAGGGGGCTTACGAGCAGTACTTC. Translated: CASSRKGAYEQYF.

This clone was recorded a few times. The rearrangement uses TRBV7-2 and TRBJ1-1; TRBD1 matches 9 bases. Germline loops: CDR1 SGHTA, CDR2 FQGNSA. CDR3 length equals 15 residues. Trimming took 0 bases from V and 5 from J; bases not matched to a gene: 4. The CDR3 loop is CASSLAQGAGTEAFF. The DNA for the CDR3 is TGTGCCAGCAGCTTAGCACAGGGGGCCGGGACTGAAGCTTTCTTT. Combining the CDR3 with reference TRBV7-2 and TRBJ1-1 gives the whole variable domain GAGVSQSPSNKVTEKGKDVELRCDPISGHTALYWYRQSLGQGLEFLIYFQGNSAPDKSGLPSDRFSAERTGGSVSTLTIQRTQQEDSAVYLCASSLAQGAGTEAFFGQGTRLTVV.

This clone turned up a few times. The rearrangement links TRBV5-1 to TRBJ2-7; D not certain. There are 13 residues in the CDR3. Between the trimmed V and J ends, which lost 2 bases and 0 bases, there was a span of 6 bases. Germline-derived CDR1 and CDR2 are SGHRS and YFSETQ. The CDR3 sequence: CASSFRSSYEQYF. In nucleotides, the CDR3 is TGCGCCAGCAGCTTTAGGAGCTCCTACGAGCAGTACTTC.

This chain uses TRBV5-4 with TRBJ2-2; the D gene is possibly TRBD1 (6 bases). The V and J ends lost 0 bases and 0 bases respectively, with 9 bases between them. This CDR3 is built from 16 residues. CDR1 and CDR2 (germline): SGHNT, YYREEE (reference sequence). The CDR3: CASSLVGTPNTGELFF. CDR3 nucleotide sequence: TGTGCCAGCAGCTTGGTTGGGACACCGAACACCGGGGAGCTGTTTTTT.

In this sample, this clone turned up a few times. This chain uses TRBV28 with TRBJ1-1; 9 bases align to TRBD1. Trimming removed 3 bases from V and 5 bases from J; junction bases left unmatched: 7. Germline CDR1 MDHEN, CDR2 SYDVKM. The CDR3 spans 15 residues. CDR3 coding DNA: TGTGCCAGCAGTTTTTCGACAGGGGGGGCTACTGAAGCTTTCTTT. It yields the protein CASSFSTGGATEAFF.

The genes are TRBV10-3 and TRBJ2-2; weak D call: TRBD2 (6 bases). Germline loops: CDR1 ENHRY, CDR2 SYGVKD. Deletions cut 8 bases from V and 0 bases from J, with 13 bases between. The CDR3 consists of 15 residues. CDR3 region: CAIQRVGANTGELFF. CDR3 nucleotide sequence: TGTGCCATCCAGCGGGTAGGAGCGAACACCGGGGAGCTGTTTTTT.

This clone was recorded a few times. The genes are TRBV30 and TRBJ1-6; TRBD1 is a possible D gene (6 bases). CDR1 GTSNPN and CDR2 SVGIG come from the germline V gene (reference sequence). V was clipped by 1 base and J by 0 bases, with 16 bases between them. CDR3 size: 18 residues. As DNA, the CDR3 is TGTGCCTGGAGTGGACAGGTTATACCTAGCTCCTATAATTCACCCCTCCACTTT. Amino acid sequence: CAWSGQVIPSSYNSPLHF. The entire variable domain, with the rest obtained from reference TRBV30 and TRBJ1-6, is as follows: SQTIHQWPATLVQPVGSPLSLECTVEGTSNPNLYWYRQAAGRGLQLLFYSVGIGQISSEVPQNLSASRPQDRQFILSSKKLLLSDSGFYLCAWSGQVIPSSYNSPLHFGNGTRLTVT.